This T cell receptor (beta chain) was found in a study of blood T cell repertoires in COVID-19. V lost 4 bases and J 0 bases, leaving 13 bases between the germline ends. The CDR3 is 16 amino acids. Germline loops: CDR1 MNHGY, CDR2 SVAAGI. Participants' reported clinical history set cohort assignment. Clones were sequenced by immunoSEQ multiplex PCR, and TCRdb holds only the in-frame ones, with some missing. This sample yields about 320,000 clones, of which 90% are seen a single time; around 2.5% belongs to the top ten. The source is a man aged 55 to 69 who had recovered from COVID-19. The sample was PBMCs or T cells enriched from blood (not recorded which). The chain has TRBV6-9 and TRBJ1-3; D is unclear. CDR3 nucleotide sequence: TGTGCCAGCAGTTTGGAGCGATCAGACTCTGGAAACACCATATATTTT. Translation gives CASSLERSDSGNTIYF.